This passage covers 10 T cell receptor beta chains from one sample sequenced in a study of vaccination and CD4 T cells after COVID-19. With the Oncomine TCR Beta short-read assay, DNA from cultured CD4+ T cells was sequenced. MiXCR, applied by TCRdb to the PCR reads, yields one record per CDR3 protein. The table lists fewer than 9,000 distinct CDR3 sequences, around 30% of them singletons. Treatment defined: roughly nine-day PBMC culture with coronavirus spike peptide pools or control peptides (ViraFEST assay). Samples of CD4+ T cells were obtained from the unexposed donor before the COVID-19 pandemic (2011-2018). These receptors have no known antigen. Sequenced input: CD4+ T cells from blood, cultured in vitro. The source of these receptors is a human donor in good health.

This clonotype was seen a few times. The chain uses TRBV21-1 and TRBJ2-2; the D call TRBD1 from the table was never checked on the DNA. TRBV21-1 is a pseudogene. The CDR3 length is 15 residues. DNA for the CDR3: TGTGCCAGCACCTACCGGGGGGCAGGGACCGGGGAGCTGTTTTTT. Amino acid sequence: CASTYRGAGTGELFF.

This chain joins TRBV20-1 and TRBJ2-1; D is uncertain. The CDR3 is 13 residues long. V lost 6 bases and J 5 bases, leaving 14 bases between the germline ends. Germline lookup yields CDR1 DFQATT and CDR2 SNEGSKA (reference sequence). The DNA for the CDR3 is TGCAGTGCGGTAGATGATATTCACAATGAGCAGTTCTTC. Translated, it gives CSAVDDIHNEQFF.

The chain combines TRBV2 with TRBJ1-6; no clear D gene. The CDR3 sequence is 15 residues long. Deletions cut 4 bases from V and 4 bases from J, with 11 bases between. The germline V gene has CDR1 SNHLY and CDR2 FYNNEI. CDR3 in amino acids: CASSGEQLYNSPLHF. Written as DNA, the CDR3 is TGTGCCAGCAGTGGGGAACAATTATATAATTCACCCCTCCACTTT.

This clonotype was counted a few times. The V and J genes are TRBV6-5 and TRBJ1-1; the D gene is possibly TRBD1 (5 bases). This CDR3 comprises 15 residues. The germline V gene encodes CDR1 MNHEY and CDR2 SVGAGI. V lost 2 bases, J lost 4 bases, and 14 bases lay in between. CDR3 in DNA: TGTGCCAGCAGTTACCGGCAGCGGGGCGGCACTGAAGCTTTCTTT. Residues: CASSYRQRGGTEAFF.

The gene calls are TRBV2 and TRBJ2-1, with TRBD2 identical over 9 bases. The CDR3 spans 15 residues. The V gene's germline CDR1 is SNHLY and CDR2 FYNNEI. V gave up 6 bases and J gave up 3 bases; unmatched junction bases: 6. The CDR3 DNA follows: TGTGCCAGCAGGGAGCGGGGGGCCCTCTACAATGAGCAGTTCTTC. Amino acids: CASRERGALYNEQFF.

By frequency in the sample, this clonotype is medium-sized. The chain joins TRBV2 to TRBJ1-2; D perhaps matches TRBD1 (5 bases). The CDR3 covers 12 residues. V lost 2 bases to trimming and J lost 5 bases, with 6 bases between them. Per the germline V gene, CDR1 is SNHLY and CDR2 is FYNNEI. CDR3 in amino acids: CASSEKGYGYTF. Written as DNA, the CDR3 is TGTGCCAGCAGTGAAAAGGGGTATGGCTACACCTTC.

The rearrangement links TRBV5-1 to TRBJ2-7; tentatively, D is TRBD1 (5 bases). CDR3 length: 12 residues. Germline loops: CDR1 SGHRS, CDR2 YFSETQ. Trimming shortened V by 6 bases and J by 5 bases, and 12 bases separated the two germline ends. The CDR3 DNA follows: TGCGCCAGCACTCAGGGTGGCCACGAGCAGTACTTC. Amino acid sequence: CASTQGGHEQYF.

By share of the sample, this clonotype is medium-sized (0.01 to 0.1%). The V call is TRBV7-2, the J call TRBJ2-5; D remains unclear. Deletions cut 1 base from V and 4 bases from J, with 10 bases between. Germline values: CDR1 SGHTA, CDR2 FQGNSA. There are 14 residues in the CDR3. CDR3 amino acids: CASSLVGQLETQYF. The CDR3 DNA is TGTGCCAGCAGCTTAGTAGGGCAGTTAGAGACCCAGTACTTC.

This clonotype is classed as medium-sized. This chain connects TRBV20-1 to TRBJ1-2, with a tentative D call TRBD1 (6 bases). V lost 7 bases and J lost 1, with 16 bases in between. This CDR3 comprises 14 residues. Germline CDR1 DFQATT, CDR2 SNEGSKA (reference sequence). CDR3 residues: CSGRGDNNNYGYTF. CDR3 in DNA: TGCAGTGGTAGGGGGGATAATAATAACTATGGCTACACCTTC.

The J gene is TRBJ1-1, the V gene TRBV4-1, with D perhaps matching TRBD1 (5 bases). V gave up 1 base and J gave up 2 bases, with 17 bases separating them. CDR1 and CDR2 (germline): MGHRA, YSYEKL. The CDR3 contains 17 residues. The CDR3 DNA reads TGCGCCAGCAGCCAAGTACTCAAGAGGCAGGGCAACACTGAAGCTTTCTTT. Its protein product is CASSQVLKRQGNTEAFF.